This is a list of T cell receptor beta chains from one sample in a study of blood T cell repertoires in COVID-19. Assay used: immunoSEQ multiplex PCR; TCRdb lists only in-frame clones, some missing. The profile covers hundreds of thousands of clones, with around 87% appearing a single time and 1.7% taken by the ten largest. Material: PBMCs or T cells enriched from blood (not recorded which). The receptors come from a woman between 18 and 29 years old with acute COVID-19. Each CDR3 is given without its conserved first and last residue. The order of the fields is J gene, V gene, CDR3 protein.

J: TRBJ2-7; V: TRBV11-2; CDR3: ASSLTSSYEQY
J: TRBJ1-2; V: TRBV29-1; CDR3: SVEVKQGFYYGYT
J: TRBJ2-7; V: TRBV7-9; CDR3: ASSTGQGIITYEQY
J: TRBJ2-5; V: TRBV20-1; CDR3: SASNVGGGEETQY
J: TRBJ1-1; V: TRBV29-1; CDR3: SVDTGALNTEAF
J: TRBJ1-5; V: TRBV27; CDR3: ASSLSWSRASNQPQH
J: TRBJ1-6; V: TRBV7-9; CDR3: ASSEKGALSPLH
J: TRBJ1-6; V: TRBV27; CDR3: ASSSEGAQNSPLH
J: TRBJ2-2; V: TRBV11-2; CDR3: ASSPWTGITGELF
J: TRBJ2-1; V: TRBV7-2; CDR3: ASSTLAGVYNEQF
J: TRBJ2-3; V: TRBV19; CDR3: ASSMSGHKKKRADTQY
J: TRBJ1-1; V: TRBV7-9; CDR3: ASSQPSFGGGAF
J: TRBJ2-3; V: TRBV9; CDR3: ASSVAGTQY
J: TRBJ2-7; V: TRBV18; CDR3: ASSLRDRVVGD
J: TRBJ1-5; V: TRBV18; CDR3: ASSQGENQPQH
J: TRBJ2-1; V: TRBV5-1; CDR3: ASSSGGPGEQF
J: TRBJ2-2; V: TRBV27; CDR3: ASSGWEQVGTGELF
J: TRBJ2-7; V: TRBV5-1; CDR3: ASSLGLADSYEQY
J: TRBJ2-7; V: TRBV3-1/TRBV3-2; CDR3: ASSRGLAGETYEQY
J: TRBJ1-1; V: TRBV28; CDR3: ASSLPGPRGAF
J: TRBJ2-7; V: TRBV7-2; CDR3: ASSFTSGRYYEQY
J: TRBJ2-1; V: TRBV2; CDR3: ASSTEVANEQF
J: TRBJ1-2; V: TRBV30; CDR3: AWTWTGGRNGYT
J: TRBJ2-5; V: TRBV5-1; CDR3: ASSLARGEKETQY
J: TRBJ2-3; V: TRBV5-6; CDR3: ASSFGRGYTDTQY
J: TRBJ1-2; V: TRBV10-3; CDR3: AISELDSFYGYT
J: TRBJ2-3; V: TRBV19; CDR3: ASREMGTDTQY
J: TRBJ2-3; V: TRBV10-2; CDR3: ASRYAGGPGDTQY
J: TRBJ2-1; V: TRBV5-1; CDR3: ASSLEREYNEQF
J: TRBJ1-2; V: TRBV30; CDR3: AWSQGTGMTEGYT
J: TRBJ2-7; V: TRBV6-1; CDR3: ASRGDSYEQY
J: TRBJ2-3; V: TRBV18; CDR3: ASSPRDREDADTQY
J: TRBJ2-7; V: TRBV14; CDR3: ASSQLAGGMTGEQY
J: TRBJ1-1; V: TRBV5-1; CDR3: ASSHNAGMNTEAF
J: TRBJ2-2; V: TRBV5-5; CDR3: ASSLVGTYTGELF
J: TRBJ2-2; V: TRBV10-1; CDR3: ASMSNRNTGELF
J: TRBJ2-1; V: TRBV29-1; CDR3: SVEAGGPYNEQF
J: TRBJ2-3; V: TRBV28; CDR3: ASGASGRFGTDTQY
J: TRBJ2-6; V: TRBV28; CDR3: ASSLLAVGANVLT
J: TRBJ2-1; V: TRBV4-3; CDR3: ASSQGSTVYNEQF
J: TRBJ2-2; V: TRBV2; CDR3: ASSVTTGLADNTGELF
J: TRBJ2-7; V: TRBV7-8; CDR3: ASSFRDSGPYEQY
J: TRBJ2-7; V: TRBV4-2; CDR3: ASSESGTRGYEQY
J: TRBJ1-5; V: TRBV18; CDR3: ASSQGNNQPQH
J: TRBJ1-5; V: TRBV28; CDR3: ASSPHSQYQPQH
J: TRBJ1-6; V: TRBV15; CDR3: ATSTRQGRHNSPLH
J: TRBJ2-7; V: TRBV7-8; CDR3: ASSLQGTKQY
J: TRBJ1-5; V: TRBV19; CDR3: ASSIRYSGDNQPQH
J: TRBJ1-4; V: TRBV18; CDR3: ASSPGTVGEKLF
J: TRBJ2-1; V: TRBV24-1; CDR3: ATSAKSGLAGGVEQF
J: TRBJ2-1; V: TRBV4-1; CDR3: ASSQGYGSSYNEQF
J: TRBJ2-7; V: TRBV24-1; CDR3: ATSEQGGSNEQY
J: TRBJ2-1; V: TRBV29-1; CDR3: SVYGSYNEQF
J: TRBJ1-6; V: TRBV5-1; CDR3: ASSPDKLNSPLH
J: TRBJ2-2; V: TRBV7-3; CDR3: ASSFQGAGTGELF
J: TRBJ1-5; V: TRBV5-1; CDR3: ASAGTPGEPQH
J: TRBJ1-1; V: TRBV4-1; CDR3: ASSHEWTGRTEAF
J: TRBJ2-7; V: TRBV10-3; CDR3: AISKDRGDEQY
J: TRBJ1-5; V: TRBV18; CDR3: ASSPAAPAGGQPQH